This is a list of T cell receptor beta chains from one sample in a study of CD8+CD57+ T cells in acquired aplastic anemia. One entry per CDR3 protein, called by TCRdb with MiXCR from the reads. Among about 120,000 distinct CDR3 sequences, about 50% were seen once, and the ten largest hold 29%. The sequenced sample was sorted CD4+, CD8+, or CD8+CD57+ T cells (not recorded which) from PBMCs. The origin of the receptors is a human donor with aplastic anemia. The CDR3 runs from the conserved cysteine through the conserved F or W. D genes are given only for firm matches. Rows may omit the clone size; those that give it use once, few, many or a size class.

V gene	CDR3 length	J gene	clone size	D gene	CDR3 protein	CDR3 DNA
TRBV24-1	15	TRBJ2-7	many	TRBD1	CATSEGTEETYEQYF	TGTGCCACCAGTGAGGGGACAGAGGAAACCTACGAGCAGTACTTC
TRBV29-1	15	TRBJ2-1	NA	NA	CSVEDLRGGLSWQFF	TGCAGCGTTGAAGATCTTCGGGGAGGCCTGAGTTGGCAGTTCTTC
TRBV15	16	TRBJ2-3	NA	TRBD2	CATSRTSGGLRDTQYF	TGTGCCACCAGCAGAACTAGCGGGGGCCTCCGAGATACGCAGTATTTT
TRBV12-3/TRBV12-4	14	TRBJ2-4	few	TRBD2	CASSLESGINIQYF	TGTGCCAGCAGCCTAGAGAGCGGGATTAACATTCAGTACTTC
TRBV30	13	TRBJ2-2	many	TRBD1	CAWSQGVAGELFF	TGTGCCTGGAGTCAGGGGGTTGCCGGGGAGCTGTTTTTT
TRBV11-1	16	TRBJ1-1	NA	TRBD1	CASSAWGQGEDTEAFF	TGTGCCAGCAGCGCCTGGGGACAGGGAGAAGACACTGAAGCTTTCTTT
TRBV24-1	14	TRBJ2-2	NA	NA	CATAGHQNTGELFF	TGTGCCACCGCCGGACACCAGAACACCGGGGAGCTGTTTTTT
TRBV7-8	16	TRBJ1-2	many	NA	CASTSREGHTNYGYTF	TGTGCCAGCACCTCTAGGGAAGGCCACACTAACTATGGCTACACCTTC
TRBV20-1	16	TRBJ1-1	many	NA	CSARRHRDRMNTEAFF	TGCAGTGCTAGGCGGCATCGGGACCGAATGAACACTGAAGCTTTCTTT
TRBV20-1	14	TRBJ2-1	NA	TRBD2	CSAIASGSLNEQFF	TGCAGTGCTATTGCTAGCGGGAGCCTCAATGAGCAGTTCTTC
TRBV7-4	12	TRBJ2-7	once	NA	CASSFQGREQYF	TGTGCCAGCAGCTTCCAGGGCAGGGAGCAGTACTTC
TRBV7-8	16	TRBJ2-3	many	TRBD1	CASSGRDRGRGDTQYF	TGTGCCAGCAGTGGCCGGGACAGGGGGCGCGGAGATACGCAGTATTTT
TRBV11-2	16	TRBJ2-2	once	TRBD1	CASSLSGTGGPGELFF	TGTGCCAGCAGCCTATCCGGGACAGGGGGCCCCGGGGAGCTGTTTTTT